These T cell receptor beta chains were read from a single sample in a study of OX40 agonist ivuxolimab in advanced cancers. Some clones are missing from TCRdb's copy, which holds only in-frame ones; the method was immunoSEQ multiplex PCR. The table has around 63,000 clones, about nine tenths seen once; the top ten hold approximately 25%. Sequences were derived from CD4+ or CD8+ T cells sorted from blood, sampled in a trial of the OX40 agonist ivuxolimab. Receptors originate from an adult with an advanced solid tumor such as melanoma, head and neck, liver or kidney cancer. CDR3s include the opening cysteine and the closing phenylalanine or tryptophan. A D gene is named only where the DNA matches it firmly. Size is stated for part of the rows, as once, few or many counts, or as a class when the clone is expanded.

cdr3_aa | cdr3_nt | j_call | d_call | v_call | clone_size
CASTAAPGTLETQYF | TGTGCCAGCACCGCCGCCCCGGGCACCTTAGAGACCCAGTACTTC | TRBJ2-5 | NA | TRBV6-5 | NA
CASTREEYNEQFF | TGTGCCAGTACGCGGGAAGAGTACAATGAGCAGTTCTTC | TRBJ2-1 | NA | TRBV19 | NA
CASRQTSGTSTDTQYF | TGTGCCAGCAGGCAAACTAGCGGGACTAGCACAGATACGCAGTATTTT | TRBJ2-3 | TRBD2 | TRBV7-9 | NA
CASSSTEETQYF | TGTGCCAGCAGCAGTACAGAAGAGACCCAGTACTTC | TRBJ2-5 | NA | TRBV28 | NA
CASSLTQSGLSTDTQYF | TGTGCCAGCAGCCTCACTCAAAGCGGCCTTAGCACAGATACGCAGTATTTT | TRBJ2-3 | NA | TRBV5-4 | once
CASSVEVAGGKETQYF | TGTGCCAGCAGCGTAGAAGTAGCGGGAGGAAAAGAGACCCAGTACTTC | TRBJ2-5 | TRBD2 | TRBV9 | NA
CASSEGRRWDNEQFF | TGTGCCAGCAGTGAAGGACGGAGGTGGGACAATGAGCAGTTCTTC | TRBJ2-1 | NA | TRBV2 | NA
CASSSPGGWRTYEQYF | TGTGCCAGCAGTTCCCCAGGGGGCTGGAGGACCTACGAGCAGTACTTC | TRBJ2-7 | TRBD1 | TRBV28 | once
CASSLYPARSYEQYF | TGTGCCAGCAGTTTATATCCGGCCCGCTCCTACGAGCAGTACTTC | TRBJ2-7 | NA | TRBV28 | NA
CASRDLADSTDTQYF | TGTGCCAGCAGGGATCTAGCAGACAGCACAGATACGCAGTATTTT | TRBJ2-3 | NA | TRBV7-9 | NA
CATSEGSTASYEQYF | TGTGCCACCAGCGAAGGGAGTACAGCCTCCTACGAGCAGTACTTC | TRBJ2-7 | NA | TRBV15 | NA
CASSLVLASNEQFF | TGTGCCAGCAGCTTAGTGCTAGCCTCTAATGAGCAGTTCTTC | TRBJ2-1 | NA | TRBV7-3 | NA
CASSLAWGQGYEDTQYF | TGCGCCAGCAGCTTGGCCTGGGGACAGGGGTATGAAGATACGCAGTATTTT | TRBJ2-3 | TRBD1 | TRBV5-1 | NA
CSALGYEQYF | TGCAGTGCTCTCGGATACGAGCAGTACTTC | TRBJ2-7 | NA | TRBV20-1 | once
CSVLSGGYEQYF | TGCAGCGTTCTCTCAGGAGGATACGAGCAGTACTTC | TRBJ2-7 | NA | TRBV29-1 | NA
CASSGPGLAGPAYEQYF | TGTGCCAGCAGCGGCCCGGGACTAGCGGGGCCAGCCTACGAGCAGTACTTC | TRBJ2-7 | TRBD2 | TRBV9 | NA
CSVYDSGANVLTF | TGCAGCGTTTACGATTCTGGGGCCAACGTCCTGACTTTC | TRBJ2-6 | NA | TRBV29-1 | NA
CASSPKAGVAINEQFF | TGTGCCAGCAGCCCCAAGGCGGGAGTAGCTATCAATGAGCAGTTCTTC | TRBJ2-1 | TRBD2 | TRBV7-8 | NA
CASSQEGQGGVPQHF | TGTGCCAGCAGCCAAGAAGGCCAGGGGGGAGTTCCCCAGCATTTT | TRBJ1-5 | TRBD1 | TRBV4-2 | NA
CASSSGRGNWRTGELFF | TGTGCCAGCAGCTCCGGAAGGGGTAACTGGCGGACCGGGGAGCTGTTTTTT | TRBJ2-2 | NA | TRBV21-1 | NA
CASSSGQGVLYEQYF | TGTGCTAGCAGCTCGGGACAGGGGGTCCTCTACGAGCAGTACTTC | TRBJ2-7 | TRBD1 | TRBV7-7 | NA
CASSLVGNYNEQFF | TGTGCCAGCAGCTTAGTAGGAAACTACAATGAGCAGTTCTTC | TRBJ2-1 | NA | TRBV7-9 | NA
CASSLGPETYNEQFF | TGCGCCAGCAGCCTCGGCCCAGAAACCTACAATGAGCAGTTCTTC | TRBJ2-1 | NA | TRBV4-1 | NA
CASSPGGSPGQETQYF | TGCGCCAGCAGCCCGGGTGGGTCCCCAGGGCAGGAGACCCAGTACTTC | TRBJ2-5 | NA | TRBV4-1 | NA
CASSFQGSTYEQYF | TGTGCCAGCAGCTTTCAGGGTTCCACCTACGAGCAGTACTTC | TRBJ2-7 | NA | TRBV7-9 | NA
CASSQGDSSYEQYF | TGCGCCAGCAGCCAGGGGGACAGCTCCTACGAGCAGTACTTC | TRBJ2-7 | TRBD1 | TRBV4-3 | NA
CASSYPREAFF | TGTGCCAGCAGTTACCCGAGGGAAGCTTTCTTT | TRBJ1-1 | NA | TRBV6-6 | NA
CASSLVTGSVETQYF | TGTGCCAGCAGCTTAGTGACAGGGTCGGTTGAGACCCAGTACTTC | TRBJ2-5 | TRBD1 | TRBV7-9 | NA
CASSRNGGGNQPQHF | TGTGCCAGCAGCCGAAACGGGGGGGGCAATCAGCCCCAGCATTTT | TRBJ1-5 | NA | TRBV7-2 | NA
CASSVAAGTGYNEQFF | TGTGCCAGCAGCGTAGCAGCCGGGACAGGCTACAATGAGCAGTTCTTC | TRBJ2-1 | TRBD1 | TRBV9 | NA
CASSPTGVEQYF | TGTGCCAGCAGCCCGACAGGGGTCGAGCAGTACTTC | TRBJ2-7 | TRBD1 | TRBV7-8 | NA
CASSLISGASYEQYF | TGTGCCAGCAGTTTGATTAGCGGGGCCTCCTACGAGCAGTACTTC | TRBJ2-7 | TRBD2 | TRBV27 | NA